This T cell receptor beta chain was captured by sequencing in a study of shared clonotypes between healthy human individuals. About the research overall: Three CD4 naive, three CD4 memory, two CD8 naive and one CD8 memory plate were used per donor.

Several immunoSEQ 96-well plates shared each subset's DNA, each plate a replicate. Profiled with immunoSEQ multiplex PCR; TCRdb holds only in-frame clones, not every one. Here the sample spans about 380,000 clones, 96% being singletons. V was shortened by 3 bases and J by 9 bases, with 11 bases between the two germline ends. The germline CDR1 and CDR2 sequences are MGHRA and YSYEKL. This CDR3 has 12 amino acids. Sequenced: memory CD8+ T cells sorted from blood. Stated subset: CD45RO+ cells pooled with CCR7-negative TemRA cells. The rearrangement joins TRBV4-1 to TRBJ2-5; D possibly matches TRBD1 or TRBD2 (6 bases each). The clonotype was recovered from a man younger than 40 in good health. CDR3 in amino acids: CASSHPRGPQYF. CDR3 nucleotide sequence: TGCGCCAGCAGCCATCCTCGGGGGCCCCAGTACTTC.